These 18 T cell receptor beta chains were sequenced from one sample in a study of T cell repertoires in cytomegalovirus infection. No antigen is known for these receptors. From the reads, TCRdb called clonotypes with MiXCR, one entry per CDR3 protein. Counted here are 250,000 to 300,000 distinct CDR3 sequences, roughly a fifth occurring once; the ten biggest clones make up approximately 19%. The sequencing here drew on cultured PBMCs, taken from culture after CMV antigen stimulation. Source of these receptors: a human donor in good health (CMV status not recorded). Some clones in this sample may be carry-over from other donors' samples.

This clonotype was detected a few times. The chain uses TRBV10-3 and TRBJ2-1, with D hard to call. Germline lookup yields CDR1 ENHRY and CDR2 SYGVKD. This CDR3 comprises 13 residues. Trimming removed 4 bases from V and 3 bases from J, with 7 bases in between. CDR3 in amino acids: CAISGVGYNEQFF. The DNA for the CDR3 is TGTGCCATCAGTGGGGTGGGCTACAATGAGCAGTTCTTC.

At least ten counts were recorded for this clonotype. The V call is TRBV7-8, the J call TRBJ2-1; perhaps TRBD1 as D (6 bases). Trimming left V 1 base short and J 0 bases short, with 19 bases between. This CDR3 comprises 19 residues. Germline CDR1 reads SGHVS; CDR2 reads FQNEAQ. The CDR3 loop is CASSLGWGLAIRSYNEQFF. In DNA form, the CDR3 reads TGTGCCAGCAGCTTAGGCTGGGGGCTTGCGATCCGCTCCTACAATGAGCAGTTCTTC.

This clonotype was detected only a few times. V is TRBV19 and J is TRBJ2-7; D perhaps matches TRBD2 (6 bases). This CDR3 region has 12 residues. Germline CDR1 LNHDA, CDR2 SQIVND (reference sequence). Trimming shortened V by 7 bases and J by 5 bases, and 12 bases separated the two germline ends. CDR3 coding DNA: TGTGCCAGTAAAGAGACGGGGGACGAGCAGTACGTC. It codes for CASKETGDEQYV.

J is TRBJ2-1 and V is TRBV18; D is perhaps TRBD2 (5 bases). The CDR3 is 13 residues long. V was clipped by 2 bases and J by 7 bases, with 9 bases between them. In germline, CDR1 is KGHSH, CDR2 LQKENI. The CDR3 coding sequence is TGTGCCAGCTCACCAGGAACTAGGAATGAGCAGTTCTTC. Residues: CASSPGTRNEQFF.

This clonotype showed up just a few times. The genes are TRBV2 and TRBJ2-5; TRBD2 aligns across 9 bases. Germline loops: CDR1 SNHLY, CDR2 FYNNEI. This CDR3 contains 13 residues. V lost 7 bases and J lost 5; bases outside the gene matches: 5. For the CDR3, the DNA is TGTGCCAGCAATAAAGCGGGGGGCGAGACCCAGTACTTC. Residues: CASNKAGGETQYF. Using reference TRBV2 and TRBJ2-5 for the parts outside the CDR3, the full variable domain is EPEVTQTPSHQVTQMGQEVILRCVPISNHLYFYWYRQILGQKVEFLVSFYNNEISEKSEIFDDQFSVERPDGSNFTLKIRSTKLEDSAMYFCASNKAGGETQYFGPGTRLLVL.

At least ten counts were recorded for this clonotype. V and J are TRBV7-2 and TRBJ2-5; 7 bases map to TRBD2. With V trimmed by 8 bases and J by 5 bases, 8 bases remained unmatched. Germline V gene sequence: CDR1 SGHTA, CDR2 FQGNSA. CDR3 length: 13 residues. The CDR3 spells CASAPGREETQYF. The CDR3 nucleotides read TGTGCCAGCGCCCCGGGGAGGGAGGAGACCCAGTACTTC.

The chain employs TRBV3-1 and TRBJ2-5; 7 bases align to TRBD2. V was pared by 1 base and J by 7 bases, with 9 bases of the junction left unmatched. Germline V gene data show CDR1 as LGHDT and CDR2 as YNNKEL (reference sequence). The CDR3 totals 15 residues. The CDR3 is CASSQVSGGEGTQYF. CDR3 in DNA: TGTGCCAGCAGCCAAGTTAGTGGAGGGGAGGGGACCCAGTACTTC.

This chain connects TRBV28 to TRBJ2-5, with a tentative D call TRBD2 (5 bases). V lost 10 bases and J 4 bases, leaving 16 bases between the germline ends. This CDR3 has 13 residues. The V gene's germline CDR1 is MDHEN and CDR2 SYDVKM. The CDR3 DNA is TGTGCCACCCCCGGACTCACACCAGAGACCCAGTACTTC. This gives the protein CATPGLTPETQYF.

V usage is TRBV5-6 and J usage is TRBJ1-2, with D unclear. V was clipped by 6 bases and J by 2 bases, with 14 bases between them. This CDR3 is 14 amino acids long. Germline V gene data show CDR1 as SGHDT and CDR2 as YYEEEE. The CDR3 loop is CASTQSAGNYGYTF. The CDR3 bases are TGTGCCAGCACTCAGTCGGCAGGCAACTATGGCTACACCTTC.

The chain links TRBV14 to TRBJ1-3; D ambiguous. The V gene lost 0 bases and the J gene lost 3 bases, with 6 bases spanning the gap. The CDR3 covers 14 residues. Germline CDR1 and CDR2: SGHDN and FVKESK. CDR3 sequence: CASSQELLGNTIYF. In DNA, the CDR3 is TGTGCCAGCAGCCAAGAGTTGCTTGGAAACACCATATATTTT. The full variable domain, its missing parts supplied by reference TRBV14 and TRBJ1-3, is EAGVTQFPSHSVIEKGQTVTLRCDPISGHDNLYWYRRVMGKEIKFLLHFVKESKQDESGMPNNRFLAERTGGTYSTLKVQPAELEDSGVYFCASSQELLGNTIYFGEGSWLTVV.

The chain uses TRBV19 and TRBJ1-1, with D possibly TRBD1 on 6 matching bases. The CDR3 contains 14 residues. V dropped 8 bases and J dropped 1 base, with 14 bases sitting between them. Germline CDR1 and CDR2: LNHDA and SQIVND (reference sequence). The CDR3 DNA reads as TGTGCCAGTGGCGCGGGGGGCGAGAACACTGAAGCTTTCTTT. Its translation is CASGAGGENTEAFF. Filled out from reference TRBV19 and TRBJ1-1, the complete variable domain reads DGGITQSPKYLFRKEGQNVTLSCEQNLNHDAMYWYRQDPGQGLRLIYYSQIVNDFQKGDIAEGYSVSREKKESFPLTVTSAQKNPTAFYLCASGAGGENTEAFFGQGTRLTVV.

The gene calls are TRBV27 and TRBJ1-5; weak D call: TRBD1 (5 bases). Trimming took off 4 bases at V and 6 bases at J, with 7 bases between the two ends. There are 12 residues in the CDR3. Germline V gives CDR1 MNHEY, CDR2 SMNVEV (reference sequence). CDR3 residues: CASSSQGQPQHF. CDR3 DNA: TGTGCCAGCAGTTCCCAGGGTCAGCCCCAGCATTTT.

V is TRBV27 and J is TRBJ2-5, with 9 nucleotides matching TRBD1. Looked up from germline, CDR1 is MNHEY and CDR2 is SMNVEV (reference sequence). This CDR3 contains 14 residues. The V gene end was trimmed by 5 bases and the J gene end by 7 bases; junction bases not matched to a gene: 8. The chain's CDR3 is CASSKGQGSRTQYF. For the CDR3, the DNA is TGTGCCAGCAGTAAGGGACAGGGAAGCAGGACCCAGTACTTC.

This clonotype occurred many times. V and J are TRBV7-2 and TRBJ1-2; the match to TRBD1 covers 8 bases. V shed 7 bases and J 7 bases; nucleotides not matched to a gene: 5. CDR3 length equals 12 residues. Germline CDR1 and CDR2: SGHTA and FQGNSA. CDR3 bases: TGTGCCAGCACCCGGACAGGGAGTGGCTACACCTTC. It specifies CASTRTGSGYTF.

There are many counts of this clonotype. The J gene is TRBJ1-2, the V gene TRBV6-1, with unresolved D. CDR3 length: 16 residues. Germline CDR1 and CDR2: MNHNS and SASEGT. V lost 2 bases to trimming and J lost 0 bases, with 13 bases between them. The CDR3 reads CASSEYSGVSNYGYTF. For the CDR3, the DNA is TGTGCCAGCAGTGAATACAGTGGGGTCTCTAACTATGGCTACACCTTC.

The V and J genes are TRBV18 and TRBJ1-1; D ambiguous. Germline V CDR1 and CDR2: KGHSH, LQKENI. V lost 10 bases, J lost 7 bases, and 13 bases lay in between. This CDR3 has 11 residues. CDR3 bases: TGTGCCACCGTTGACGACGGTGAAGCTTTCTTT. The encoded protein is CATVDDGEAFF. The variable domain in full, with the rest retrieved from reference TRBV18 and TRBJ1-1, is NAGVMQNPRHLVRRRGQEARLRCSPMKGHSHVYWYRQLPEEGLKFMVYLQKENIIDESGMPKERFSAEFPKEGPSILRIQQVVRGDSAAYFCATVDDGEAFFGQGTRLTVV.

V usage is TRBV7-2 and J usage is TRBJ2-1; D call uncertain. Germline V gene sequence: CDR1 SGHTA, CDR2 FQGNSA. The V end was cut by 5 bases, the J end by 0 bases, with 8 bases between. This CDR3 comprises 14 residues. In DNA form, the CDR3 reads TGTGCCAGCAGCCCCATGCTCTCCTACAATGAGCAGTTCTTC. Translation: CASSPMLSYNEQFF.

In this sample, this clonotype turned up many times. Here the CDR3 DNA reads TGTGCCAGCAGCACCAGGAGGGGTCCAGCGGGAGCGCTCAATGAGCAGTTCTTC. This encodes CASSTRRGPAGALNEQFF. The chain joins TRBV7-2 to TRBJ2-1; 8 nucleotides agree with TRBD2. There are 18 residues in the CDR3. Per the germline V gene, CDR1 is SGHTA and CDR2 is FQGNSA. Unmatched junction bases numbered 18, after V lost 5 bases and J lost 6 bases.